This TCR beta chain was documented in a study of brain T cells in children with intractable seizures. Whole-study results and caveats: Patients' HCMV serostatus was unknown; virus specificity rests on CDR3 similarity alone.

Clones were sequenced by immunoSEQ multiplex PCR, and TCRdb holds only the in-frame ones, with some missing. Of 70,000 to 85,000 clones detected, around 91% appear once; the ten largest clones hold around 24%. J gave up 3 bases and V 3 bases, and 13 bases lay outside the gene matches. The CDR3 has 17 residues. Germline CDR1 is SGHTA and CDR2 is FQGNSA. About this clone itself: Its antigen is as yet unknown.

Sequencing was limited to surgery cases with top T cell transcript signatures in brain tissue. The clonotype comes from a girl aged 2 to 10 with Rasmussen encephalitis and intractable seizures. The sample was peripheral blood, taken at surgery. The chain couples TRBV7-2 to TRBJ2-7; the match to TRBD2 covers 8 bases. CDR3 nucleotide sequence: TGTGCCAGCAGCTTTCATGGGCGGGGGGTGGACTACTACGAGCAGTACTTC. Translating it yields CASSFHGRGVDYYEQYF.